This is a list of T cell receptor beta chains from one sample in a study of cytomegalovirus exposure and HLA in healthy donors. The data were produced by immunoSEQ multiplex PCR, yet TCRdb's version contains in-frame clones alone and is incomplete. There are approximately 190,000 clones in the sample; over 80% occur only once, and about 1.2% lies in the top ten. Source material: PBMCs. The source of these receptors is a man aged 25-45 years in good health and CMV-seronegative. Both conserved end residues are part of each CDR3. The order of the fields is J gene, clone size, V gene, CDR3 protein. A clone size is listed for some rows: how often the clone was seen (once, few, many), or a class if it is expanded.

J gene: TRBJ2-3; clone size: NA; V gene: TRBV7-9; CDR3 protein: CASSEEGLVRYF
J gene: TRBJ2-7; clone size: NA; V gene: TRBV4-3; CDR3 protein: CASSRKQSSYEQYF
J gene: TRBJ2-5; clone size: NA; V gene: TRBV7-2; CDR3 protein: CASSLIGREWETQYF
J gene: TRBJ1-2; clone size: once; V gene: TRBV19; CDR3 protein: CASSGGVYGYTF
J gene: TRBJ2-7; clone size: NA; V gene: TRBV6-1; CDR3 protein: CAGLRGGYEQYF
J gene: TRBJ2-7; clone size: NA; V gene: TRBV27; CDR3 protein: CASSLGGTGYEQYF
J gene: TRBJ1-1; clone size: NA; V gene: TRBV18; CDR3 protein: CATFSGFGGAPEAFF
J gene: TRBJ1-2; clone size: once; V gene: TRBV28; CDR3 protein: CASSLIQVASYGYTF
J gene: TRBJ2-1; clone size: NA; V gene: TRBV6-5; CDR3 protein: CASREPQTGQFF
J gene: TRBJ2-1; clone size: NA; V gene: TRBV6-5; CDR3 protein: CASSAERGPYNEQFF
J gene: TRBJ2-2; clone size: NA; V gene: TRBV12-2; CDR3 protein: CASRLAAEAWAGELFF
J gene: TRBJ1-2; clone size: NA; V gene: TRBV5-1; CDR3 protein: CASSLQGGSNYGYTF
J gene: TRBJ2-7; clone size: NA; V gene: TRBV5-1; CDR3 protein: CASSPGLAGGLHEQYF
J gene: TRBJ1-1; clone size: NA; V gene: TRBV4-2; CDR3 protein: CASSQAGMNTEAFF
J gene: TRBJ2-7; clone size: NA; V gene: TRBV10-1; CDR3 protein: CASSAGTAYEQYF
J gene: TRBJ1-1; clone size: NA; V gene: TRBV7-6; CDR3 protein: CASSLGLSFGEAFF
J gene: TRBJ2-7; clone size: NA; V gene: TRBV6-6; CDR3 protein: CASRQAGETYEQYF
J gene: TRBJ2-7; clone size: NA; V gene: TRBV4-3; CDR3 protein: CASSQGEGRYEQYF
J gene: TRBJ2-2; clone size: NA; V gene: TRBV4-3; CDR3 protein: CASSQASGGELFF
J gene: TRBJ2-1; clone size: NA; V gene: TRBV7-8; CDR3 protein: CASSLVGGEKYEQFF
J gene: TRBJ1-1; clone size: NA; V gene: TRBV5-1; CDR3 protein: CASSPKQGMNTEAFF
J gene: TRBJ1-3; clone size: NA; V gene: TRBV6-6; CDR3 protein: CASSNQQSGAGNTIYF
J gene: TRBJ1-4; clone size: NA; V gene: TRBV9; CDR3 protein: CASSVQGRPNNEKLFF
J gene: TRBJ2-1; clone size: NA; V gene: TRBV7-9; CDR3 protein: CASSSPKYEQNLRNEQFF
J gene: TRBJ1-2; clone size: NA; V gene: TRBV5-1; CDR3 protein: CASSPDRDYGYTF
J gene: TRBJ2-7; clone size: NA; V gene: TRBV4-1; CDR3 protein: CASSQGGSSYEQYF
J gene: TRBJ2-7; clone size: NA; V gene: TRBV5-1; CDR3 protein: CASSLVRSYEQYF